This T cell receptor beta chain emerged from a study of blood T cells in healthy people across ages. Study results and caveats: With naive T cell percentage, TCR beta diversity showed a strong correlation.

This clonotype has a handful of counts. Its antigen is still unknown. Primed by a sample-barcoded 5' primer and a J-beta primer mix, a second PCR proceeded for 7 to 11 cycles. TCRdb itself ran the 5' RACE reads through MiXCR, one entry per CDR3 protein. The sample holds 1 million or so distinct CDR3 sequences, 20% to 25% seen once. The CDR3 sequence is 12 residues long. Trimming pared 8 bases from V and 4 bases from J, leaving 11 bases between. In addition, the sample was reused for a study of T cells of mothers and their children. As that report states: Researchers found no T cell clones that were persistent and microchimeric.

The sequenced sample was blood. The TCR sequence derives from a girl aged 2 to 9 in good health. The chain combines TRBV12-3 or TRBV12-4 with TRBJ1-2; D may be TRBD1 (6 bases). In DNA, the CDR3 is TGTGCCAGCTCCTGGGACACCTATGGCTACACCTTC. Its translation is CASSWDTYGYTF.